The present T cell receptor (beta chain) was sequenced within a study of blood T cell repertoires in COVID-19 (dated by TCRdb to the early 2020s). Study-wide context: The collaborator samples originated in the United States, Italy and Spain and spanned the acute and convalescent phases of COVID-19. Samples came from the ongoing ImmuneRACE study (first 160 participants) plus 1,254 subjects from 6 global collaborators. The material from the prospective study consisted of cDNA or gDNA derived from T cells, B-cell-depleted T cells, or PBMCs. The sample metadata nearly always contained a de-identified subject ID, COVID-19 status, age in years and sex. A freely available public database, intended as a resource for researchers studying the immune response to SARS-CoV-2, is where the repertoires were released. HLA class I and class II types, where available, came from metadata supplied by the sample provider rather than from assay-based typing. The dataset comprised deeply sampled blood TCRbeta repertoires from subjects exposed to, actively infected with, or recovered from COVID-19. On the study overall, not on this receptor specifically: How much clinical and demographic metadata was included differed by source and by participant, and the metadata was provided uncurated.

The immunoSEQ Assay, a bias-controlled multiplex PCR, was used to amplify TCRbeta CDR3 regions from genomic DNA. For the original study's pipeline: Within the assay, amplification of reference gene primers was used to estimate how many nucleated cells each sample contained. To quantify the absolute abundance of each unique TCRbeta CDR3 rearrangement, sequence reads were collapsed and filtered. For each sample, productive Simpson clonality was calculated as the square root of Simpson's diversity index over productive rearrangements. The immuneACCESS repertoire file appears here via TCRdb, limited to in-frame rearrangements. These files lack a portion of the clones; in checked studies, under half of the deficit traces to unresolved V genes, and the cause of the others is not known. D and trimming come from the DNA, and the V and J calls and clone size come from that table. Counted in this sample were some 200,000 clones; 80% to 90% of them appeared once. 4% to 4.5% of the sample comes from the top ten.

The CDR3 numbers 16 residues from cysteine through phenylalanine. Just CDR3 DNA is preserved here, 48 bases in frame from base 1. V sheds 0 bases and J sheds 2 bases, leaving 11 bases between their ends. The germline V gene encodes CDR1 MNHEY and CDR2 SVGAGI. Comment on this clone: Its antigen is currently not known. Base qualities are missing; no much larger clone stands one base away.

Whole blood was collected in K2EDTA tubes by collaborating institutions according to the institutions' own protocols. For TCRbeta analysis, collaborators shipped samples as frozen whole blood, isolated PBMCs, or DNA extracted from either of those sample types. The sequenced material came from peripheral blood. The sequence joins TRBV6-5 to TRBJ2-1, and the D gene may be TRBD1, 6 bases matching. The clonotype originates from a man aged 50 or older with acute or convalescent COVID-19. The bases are TGTGCCAGCAGTTACTCGAGCAGGGGAACCTACAATGAGCAGTTCTTC. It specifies CASSYSSRGTYNEQFF.